The 11 T cell receptor beta chains given below trace back to one sample, sequenced in a study of technical replicates of blood from a handful of donors. Generated by immunoSEQ multiplex PCR, the TCRdb table keeps only in-frame clones and is missing some. The table shows approximately 70,000 clones, with about 95% occurring only once. The sample comprised T cells isolated from PBMCs. The origin of the receptors is a human donor in good health.

J is TRBJ2-3 and V is TRBV29-1; TRBD2 aligns across 8 bases. J lost 4 bases, V lost 3 bases, and 9 bases had no gene match. The CDR3 extends over 15 amino acids. The germline gives CDR1 SQVTM, CDR2 ANQGSEA. CDR3 sequence reads: CSVELGQLAADTQYF. The CDR3 nucleotides read TGCAGCGTTGAGTTGGGCCAACTAGCGGCAGATACGCAGTATTTT.

CDR3 region: CASQKGDDNNEQFF. DNA of the CDR3: TGCGCCAGCCAAAAAGGGGATGATAACAATGAGCAGTTCTTC. The chain combines TRBV5-1 with TRBJ2-1, with a weak D call TRBD1 (5 bases). The germline V gene has CDR1 SGHRS and CDR2 YFSETQ. V was pared by 7 bases and J by 5 bases, with 16 bases between. This CDR3 is 14 amino acids long.

The chain couples TRBV6-1 to TRBJ2-1; 7 bases are shared with TRBD2. The CDR3 covers 15 residues. The junction had 10 bases not matched to a gene; V was cut back by 3 bases and J by 8 bases. Germline V gene data show CDR1 as MNHNS and CDR2 as SASEGT. CDR3 amino acids: CASSEGRAILDEQFF. The DNA of the CDR3 is TGTGCCAGCAGTGAGGGGAGGGCTATCCTCGATGAGCAGTTCTTC.

V and J are TRBV4-1 and TRBJ2-7; D call uncertain. V was trimmed by 0 bases and J by 6 bases, leaving 12 bases between them. CDR1 is MGHRA, CDR2 YSYEKL, per germline. This CDR3 has 14 residues. CDR3 residues: CASSQETQAREQYF. The CDR3 DNA reads TGCGCCAGCAGCCAAGAGACGCAGGCGCGCGAGCAGTACTTC.

This chain connects TRBV5-1 to TRBJ2-7; 8 bases line up with TRBD1. Germline V lookup: CDR1 SGHRS, CDR2 YFSETQ. J was trimmed by 0 bases and V by 1 base; bases with no gene match: 3. This CDR3 region has 15 residues. The CDR3 DNA reads as TGCGCCAGCAGCTTGTGGACAGGGAGCTCCTACGAGCAGTACTTC. This translates into CASSLWTGSSYEQYF.

V usage is TRBV19 and J usage is TRBJ1-4, with 7 bases lining up with TRBD1. Germline values: CDR1 LNHDA, CDR2 SQIVND (reference sequence). Trimming cost V 1 base and J 1 base; bases outside gene matches: 18. There are 21 residues in the CDR3. The CDR3 here is CASSIGPGRGTIMGTNEKLFF. The CDR3 DNA is TGTGCCAGTAGTATAGGCCCTGGCAGGGGGACCATAATGGGAACTAATGAAAAACTGTTTTTT.

This chain uses TRBV6-5 with TRBJ2-7, with TRBD1 identical over 7 bases. CDR1 and CDR2 from the germline V gene are MNHEY and SVGAGI. V was pared by 6 bases and J by 0 bases, with 8 bases of the junction left unmatched. CDR3 size: 15 residues. The CDR3 region has the DNA TGTGCCAGCAGCCCCGGATGGGACAGCTCCTACGAGCAGTACTTC. Its translation is CASSPGWDSSYEQYF.

The J gene is TRBJ1-5, the V gene TRBV6-5, with 9 bases that match TRBD1. The CDR3 is made up of 13 amino acids. Per germline, CDR1 MNHEY and CDR2 SVGAGI. With 8 bases clipped from V and 7 bases from J, the junction kept 6 bases outside the gene matches. The CDR3 loop is CASGDRDRQPQHF. The CDR3 coding sequence is TGTGCCAGCGGGGACAGGGATAGGCAGCCCCAGCATTTT.

The rearrangement joins TRBV6-5 to TRBJ2-5; 8 bases are shared with TRBD2. From germline, CDR1 is MNHEY and CDR2 SVGAGI. The CDR3 covers 15 residues. Trimming at V came to 5 bases and at J to 4 bases, leaving 9 bases not matched to a gene. The CDR3, as DNA: TGTGCCAGCAGTGTTTACGGCGGACTAGCAGAGACCCAGTACTTC. Residues: CASSVYGGLAETQYF.

V gene TRBV20-1 combines with J gene TRBJ1-1; a possible D gene is TRBD1 (5 bases). Germline lookup yields CDR1 DFQATT and CDR2 SNEGSKA (reference sequence). The germline V and J ends were trimmed by 5 bases and 7 bases, with 11 bases remaining between them. This CDR3 contains 11 residues. CDR3 in DNA: TGCAGTGCTTCGGACAAGCTTGAAGCTTTCTTT. Amino acids: CSASDKLEAFF.

This rearrangement joins TRBV6-1 to TRBJ1-1; 7 bases agree with TRBD1. CDR1 is MNHNS and CDR2 is SASEGT in the germline V gene. J lost 2 bases, V lost 2 bases, and 5 bases had no gene match. CDR3 length: 15 residues. Here the CDR3 reads CASSELGQYNTEAFF. CDR3 sequence (DNA): TGTGCCAGCAGTGAATTGGGACAGTATAACACTGAAGCTTTCTTT.